This TCR beta chain was found in a study of OX40 agonist ivuxolimab in advanced cancers. Study in general: Having had anti-PD-1, anti-PD-L1 or anti-CTLA-4 therapy before was allowed, and approximately 40% had some. Study results and caveats: Expanded clones were, on average, more numerous among CD8+ T cells than CD4+.

With respect to this clone: Its specificity is unknown.

Blood sampling took place at baseline, cycle 4 day 1, and cycle 7 day 1. Germline V CDR1 and CDR2: SEHNR, FQNEAQ (reference sequence). V was clipped by 6 bases and J by 0 bases, with 12 bases between them. CDR3 length equals 16 residues. Some clones are missing from TCRdb's copy, which holds only in-frame ones; the method was immunoSEQ multiplex PCR. The sample holds about 12,000 clones, over 60% seen once. This chain links TRBV7-9 with TRBJ2-6; perhaps TRBD1 as D (6 bases). The clonotype comes from an adult with an advanced solid tumor such as melanoma, head and neck, liver or kidney cancer. The sample was CD4+ or CD8+ T cells sorted from blood, taken in a trial of the OX40 agonist ivuxolimab. The CDR3 is CASRSTGYSGANVLTF. The DNA for the CDR3 is TGTGCCAGCAGAAGTACAGGGTACTCTGGGGCCAACGTCCTGACTTTC.